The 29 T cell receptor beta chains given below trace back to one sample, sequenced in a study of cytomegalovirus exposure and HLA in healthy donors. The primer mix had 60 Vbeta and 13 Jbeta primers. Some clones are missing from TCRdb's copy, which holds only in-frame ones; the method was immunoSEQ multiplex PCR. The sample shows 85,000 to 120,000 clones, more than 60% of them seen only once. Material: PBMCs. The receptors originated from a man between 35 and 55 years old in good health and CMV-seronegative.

CDR3 bases: TGCGCCAGCAGCTTGGTCCAGGCTCCAGATACGCAGTATTTT. Translated: CASSLVQAPDTQYF. The chain combines TRBV5-1 with TRBJ2-3, with D unclear. The CDR3 loop spans 14 amino acids. The germline V and J ends were trimmed by 0 bases and 4 bases, with 9 bases remaining between them. Germline values: CDR1 SGHRS, CDR2 YFSETQ.

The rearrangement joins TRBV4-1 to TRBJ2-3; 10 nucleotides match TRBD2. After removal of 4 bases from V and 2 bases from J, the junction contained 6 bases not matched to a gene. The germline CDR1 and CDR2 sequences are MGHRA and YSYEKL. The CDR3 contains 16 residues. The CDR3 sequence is CASSPQRGGLTDTQYF. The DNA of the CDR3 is TGCGCCAGCAGCCCACAGCGGGGGGGCCTCACAGATACGCAGTATTTT.

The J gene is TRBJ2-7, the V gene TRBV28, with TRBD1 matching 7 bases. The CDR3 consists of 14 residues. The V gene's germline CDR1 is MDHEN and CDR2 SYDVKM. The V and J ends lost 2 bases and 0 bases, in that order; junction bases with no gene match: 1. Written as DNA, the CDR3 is TGTGCCAGCAGTTTACGGACAGGCTCCTACGAGCAGTACTTC. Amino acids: CASSLRTGSYEQYF.

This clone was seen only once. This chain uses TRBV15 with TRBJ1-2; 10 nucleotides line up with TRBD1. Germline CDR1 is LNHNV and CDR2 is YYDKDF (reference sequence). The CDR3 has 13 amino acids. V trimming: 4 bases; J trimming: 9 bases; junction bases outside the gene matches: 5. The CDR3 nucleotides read TGTGCCACCAGCACCACGGGACAGGGGAGCTACACCTTC. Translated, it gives CATSTTGQGSYTF.

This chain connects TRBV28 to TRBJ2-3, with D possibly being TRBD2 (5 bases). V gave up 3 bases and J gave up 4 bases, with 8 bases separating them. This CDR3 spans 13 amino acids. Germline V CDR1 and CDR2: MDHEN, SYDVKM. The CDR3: CASSFTRSDTQYF. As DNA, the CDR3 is TGTGCCAGCAGTTTTACTAGATCAGATACGCAGTATTTT.

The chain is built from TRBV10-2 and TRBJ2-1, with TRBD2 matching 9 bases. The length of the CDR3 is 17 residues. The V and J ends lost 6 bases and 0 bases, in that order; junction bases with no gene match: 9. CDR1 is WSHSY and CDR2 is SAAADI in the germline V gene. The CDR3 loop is CASSVAGAVSSYNEQFF. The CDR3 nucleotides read TGCGCCAGCAGCGTAGCGGGGGCCGTCAGCTCCTACAATGAGCAGTTCTTC.

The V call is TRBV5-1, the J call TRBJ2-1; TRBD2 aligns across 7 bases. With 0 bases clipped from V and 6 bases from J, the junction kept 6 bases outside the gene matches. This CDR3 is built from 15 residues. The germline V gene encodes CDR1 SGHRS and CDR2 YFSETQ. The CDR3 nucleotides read TGCGCCAGCAGCTTGGGACTAGCTGACGTCAATGAGCAGTTCTTC. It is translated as CASSLGLADVNEQFF.

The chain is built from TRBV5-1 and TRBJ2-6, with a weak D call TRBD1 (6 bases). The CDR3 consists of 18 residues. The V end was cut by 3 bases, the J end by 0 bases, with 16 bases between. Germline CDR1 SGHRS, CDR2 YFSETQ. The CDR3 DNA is TGCGCCAGCAGCTGGGGACACCACGTAAGCTCTGGGGCCAACGTCCTGACTTTC. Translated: CASSWGHHVSSGANVLTF.

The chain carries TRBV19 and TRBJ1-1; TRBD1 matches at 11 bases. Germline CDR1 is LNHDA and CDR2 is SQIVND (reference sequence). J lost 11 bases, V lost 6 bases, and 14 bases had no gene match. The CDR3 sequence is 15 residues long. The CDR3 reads CASRLGGQGGSEAFF. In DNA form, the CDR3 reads TGTGCCAGTAGACTGGGGGGACAGGGGGGTTCGGAGGCTTTCTTT. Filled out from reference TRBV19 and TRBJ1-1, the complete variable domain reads DGGITQSPKYLFRKEGQNVTLSCEQNLNHDAMYWYRQDPGQGLRLIYYSQIVNDFQKGDIAEGYSVSREKKESFPLTVTSAQKNPTAFYLCASRLGGQGGSEAFFGQGTRLTVV.

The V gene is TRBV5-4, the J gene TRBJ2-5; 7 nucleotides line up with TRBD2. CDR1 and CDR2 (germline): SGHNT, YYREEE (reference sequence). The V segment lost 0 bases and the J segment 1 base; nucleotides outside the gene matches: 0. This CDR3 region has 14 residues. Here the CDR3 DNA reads TGTGCCAGCAGCTTGGGACTAGCCCAAGAGACCCAGTACTTC. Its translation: CASSLGLAQETQYF.

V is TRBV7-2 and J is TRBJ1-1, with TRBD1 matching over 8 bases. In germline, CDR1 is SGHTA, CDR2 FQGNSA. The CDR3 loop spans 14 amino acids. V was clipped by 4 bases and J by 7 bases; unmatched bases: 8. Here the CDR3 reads CASSYTAGTGEAFF. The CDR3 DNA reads TGTGCCAGCAGCTATACAGCCGGGACAGGTGAAGCTTTCTTT.

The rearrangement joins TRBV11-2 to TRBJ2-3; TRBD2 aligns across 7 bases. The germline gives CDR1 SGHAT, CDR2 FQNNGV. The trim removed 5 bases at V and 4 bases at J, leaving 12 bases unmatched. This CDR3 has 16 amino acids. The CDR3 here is CASSRMGGGMADTQYF. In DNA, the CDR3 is TGTGCCAGCAGCAGAATGGGGGGGGGAATGGCAGATACGCAGTATTTT.

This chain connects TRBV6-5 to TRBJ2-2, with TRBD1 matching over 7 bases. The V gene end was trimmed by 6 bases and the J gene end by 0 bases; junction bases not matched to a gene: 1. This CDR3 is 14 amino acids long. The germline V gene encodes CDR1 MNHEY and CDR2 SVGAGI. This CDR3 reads CASRGTANTGELFF. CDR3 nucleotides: TGTGCCAGCAGGGGGACAGCGAACACCGGGGAGCTGTTTTTT.

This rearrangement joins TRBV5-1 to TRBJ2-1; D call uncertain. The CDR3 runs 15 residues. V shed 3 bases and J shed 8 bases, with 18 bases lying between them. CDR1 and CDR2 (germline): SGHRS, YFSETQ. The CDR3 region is CASSWANSERDEQFF. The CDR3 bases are TGCGCCAGCAGCTGGGCCAACTCCGAACGTGATGAGCAGTTCTTC.

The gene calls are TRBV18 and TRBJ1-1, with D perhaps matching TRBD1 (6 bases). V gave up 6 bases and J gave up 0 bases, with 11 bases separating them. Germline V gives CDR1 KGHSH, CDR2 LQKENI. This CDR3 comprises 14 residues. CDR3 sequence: CASSRGQLNTEAFF. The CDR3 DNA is TGTGCCAGCTCGCGTGGACAGTTGAACACTGAAGCTTTCTTT.

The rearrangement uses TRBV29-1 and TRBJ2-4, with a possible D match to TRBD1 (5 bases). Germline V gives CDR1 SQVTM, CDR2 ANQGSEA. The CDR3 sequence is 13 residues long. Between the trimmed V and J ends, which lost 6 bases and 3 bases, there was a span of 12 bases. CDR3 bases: TGCAGCGTGCAGGGTAATCTCAAAAACATTCAGTACTTC. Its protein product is CSVQGNLKNIQYF. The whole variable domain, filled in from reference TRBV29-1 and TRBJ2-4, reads SAVISQKPSRDICQRGTSLTIQCQVDSQVTMMFWYRQQPGQSLTLIATANQGSEATYESGFVIDKFPISRPNLTFSTLTVSNMSPEDSSIYLCSVQGNLKNIQYFGAGTRLSVL.

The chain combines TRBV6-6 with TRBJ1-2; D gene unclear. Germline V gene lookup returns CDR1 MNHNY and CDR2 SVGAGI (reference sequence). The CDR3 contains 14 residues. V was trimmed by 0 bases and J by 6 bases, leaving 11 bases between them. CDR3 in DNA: TGTGCCAGCAGTTACTCGCGCGGAGAGGATGGCTACACCTTC. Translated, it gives CASSYSRGEDGYTF.

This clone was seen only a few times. The CDR3 bases are TGCGCCAGCAGCGCTAGACAGGTCCGGAACACTGAAGCTTTCTTT. It yields the protein CASSARQVRNTEAFF. This chain links TRBV5-1 with TRBJ1-1; a possible D gene is TRBD1 (6 bases). In germline, CDR1 is SGHRS, CDR2 YFSETQ. Trimming pared 4 bases from V and 1 base from J, leaving 14 bases between. This CDR3 region has 15 residues.

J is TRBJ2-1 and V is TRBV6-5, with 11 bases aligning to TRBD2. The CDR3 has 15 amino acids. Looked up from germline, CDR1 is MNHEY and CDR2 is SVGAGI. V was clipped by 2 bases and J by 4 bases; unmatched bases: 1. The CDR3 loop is CASSYTSGGYNEQFF. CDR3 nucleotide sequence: TGTGCCAGCAGTTACACTAGCGGGGGTTACAATGAGCAGTTCTTC.

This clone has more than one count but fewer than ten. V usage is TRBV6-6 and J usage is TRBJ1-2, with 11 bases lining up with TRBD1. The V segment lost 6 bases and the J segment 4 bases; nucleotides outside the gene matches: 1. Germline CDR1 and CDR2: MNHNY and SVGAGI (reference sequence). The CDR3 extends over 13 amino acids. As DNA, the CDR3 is TGTGCCAGCAGAGGACAGGGGGCCTATGGCTACACCTTC. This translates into CASRGQGAYGYTF.

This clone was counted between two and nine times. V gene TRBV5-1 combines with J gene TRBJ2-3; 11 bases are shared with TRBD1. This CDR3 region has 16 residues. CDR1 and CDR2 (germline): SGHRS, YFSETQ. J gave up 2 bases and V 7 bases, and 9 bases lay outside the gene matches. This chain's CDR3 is CASVPGQGGVTDTQYF. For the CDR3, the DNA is TGCGCCAGCGTCCCGGGACAGGGGGGAGTCACAGATACGCAGTATTTT. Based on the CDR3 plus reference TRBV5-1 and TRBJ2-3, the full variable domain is KAGVTQTPRYLIKTRGQQVTLSCSPISGHRSVSWYQQTPGQGLQFLFEYFSETQRNKGNFPGRFSGRQFSNSRSEMNVSTLELGDSALYLCASVPGQGGVTDTQYFGPGTRLTVL.

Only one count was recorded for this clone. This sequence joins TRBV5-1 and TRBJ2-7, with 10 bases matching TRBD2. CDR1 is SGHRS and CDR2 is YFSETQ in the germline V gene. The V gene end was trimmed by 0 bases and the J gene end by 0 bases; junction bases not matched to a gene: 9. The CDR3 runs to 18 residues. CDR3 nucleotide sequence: TGCGCCAGCAGCTTGGCCCGGCTAGCGGGGGCGGACTCCTACGAGCAGTACTTC. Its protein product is CASSLARLAGADSYEQYF.

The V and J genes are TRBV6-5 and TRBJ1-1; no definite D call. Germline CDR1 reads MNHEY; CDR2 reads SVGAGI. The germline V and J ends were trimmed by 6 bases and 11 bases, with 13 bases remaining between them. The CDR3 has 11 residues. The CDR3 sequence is CASSKTPGAFF. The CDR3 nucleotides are TGTGCCAGCAGCAAAACCCCGGGGGCTTTCTTT.

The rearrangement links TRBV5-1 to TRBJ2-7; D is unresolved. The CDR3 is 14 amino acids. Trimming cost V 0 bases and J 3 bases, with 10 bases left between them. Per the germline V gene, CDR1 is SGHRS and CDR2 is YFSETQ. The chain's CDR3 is CASSLDGGNYEQYF. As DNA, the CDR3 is TGCGCCAGCAGCTTGGATGGCGGAAACTACGAGCAGTACTTC.

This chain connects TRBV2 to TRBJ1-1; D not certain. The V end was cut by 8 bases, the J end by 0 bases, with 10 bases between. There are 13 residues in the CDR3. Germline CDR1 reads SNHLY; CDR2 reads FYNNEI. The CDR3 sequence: CASQKEMNTEAFF. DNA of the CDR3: TGTGCCAGCCAAAAGGAGATGAACACTGAAGCTTTCTTT.

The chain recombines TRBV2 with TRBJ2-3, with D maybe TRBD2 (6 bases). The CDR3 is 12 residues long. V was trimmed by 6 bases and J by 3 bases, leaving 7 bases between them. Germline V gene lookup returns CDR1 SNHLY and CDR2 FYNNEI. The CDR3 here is CASRGTTDTQYF. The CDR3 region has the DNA TGTGCCAGCAGGGGGACTACAGATACGCAGTATTTT.

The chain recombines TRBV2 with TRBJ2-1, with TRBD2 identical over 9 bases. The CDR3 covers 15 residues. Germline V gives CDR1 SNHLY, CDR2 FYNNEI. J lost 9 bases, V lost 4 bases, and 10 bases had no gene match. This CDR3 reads CASSAEAGGRSEQFF. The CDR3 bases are TGTGCCAGCAGTGCGGAGGCGGGGGGGAGGAGTGAGCAGTTCTTC.

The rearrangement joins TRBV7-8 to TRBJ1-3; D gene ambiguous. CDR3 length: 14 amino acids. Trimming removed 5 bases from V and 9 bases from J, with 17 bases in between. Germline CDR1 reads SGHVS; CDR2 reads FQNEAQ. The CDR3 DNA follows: TGTGCCAGCAGCCCCCCCCTCCGGGGTGGCACCATATATTTT. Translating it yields CASSPPLRGGTIYF.

DNA for the CDR3: TGTGCCAGAAGCTCCCCCCCAGGGGGAGCAGCCAAAAACATTCAGTACTTC. This gives the protein CARSSPPGGAAKNIQYF. V is TRBV7-5 and J is TRBJ2-4; no DNA check was done on the table's D call, TRBD1. TRBV7-5 is shown as a pseudogene. CDR3 length: 17 amino acids.